This TCR beta chain is drawn from a study of shared T cell receptors in the human thymus. Clones were sequenced by immunoSEQ multiplex PCR, and TCRdb holds only the in-frame ones, with some missing. In the table there are hundreds of thousands of clones, 88% of which are singletons. V trimming: 1 base; J trimming: 1 base; junction bases outside the gene matches: 8. CDR3 length equals 17 residues. CDR1 and CDR2 (germline): KGHSH, LQKENI. This same sample was also part of a study on human thymus T cells. As reported in that work: Corrective heart surgery yielded the resections from which the thymus tissue came. Related studies noted strongly shared thymic repertoires across unrelated people.

V is TRBV18 and J is TRBJ2-5, with 8 positions matching TRBD2. This receptor was taken from a boy under two years old with a congenital heart defect. Sequencing input: thymocytes. The CDR3 DNA sequence: TGTGCCAGCTCACCACGACCCGACGGGAGGGCCCAAGAGACCCAGTACTTC. It encodes CASSPRPDGRAQETQYF.